This TCR beta chain appears in the sequencing data of a study of blood T cell repertoires in COVID-19. Libraries were prepared by immunoSEQ multiplex PCR; TCRdb keeps only in-frame clonotypes and omits some of them. The data hold more than 95,000 clones, with about nine tenths observed a single time. V was shortened by 3 bases and J by 5 bases, with 10 bases between the two germline ends. The CDR3 spans 13 residues. Germline CDR1 is LGHNA and CDR2 is YSLEER. The chain couples TRBV4-3 to TRBJ1-2; D is unclear. The material sequenced was peripheral blood. This clonotype was obtained from a human donor with active COVID-19. The donor label of this sample is uncertain. CDR3 sequence: CASSHGRGYGYTF. The CDR3 bases are TGCGCCAGCAGCCACGGCCGGGGTTATGGCTACACCTTC.